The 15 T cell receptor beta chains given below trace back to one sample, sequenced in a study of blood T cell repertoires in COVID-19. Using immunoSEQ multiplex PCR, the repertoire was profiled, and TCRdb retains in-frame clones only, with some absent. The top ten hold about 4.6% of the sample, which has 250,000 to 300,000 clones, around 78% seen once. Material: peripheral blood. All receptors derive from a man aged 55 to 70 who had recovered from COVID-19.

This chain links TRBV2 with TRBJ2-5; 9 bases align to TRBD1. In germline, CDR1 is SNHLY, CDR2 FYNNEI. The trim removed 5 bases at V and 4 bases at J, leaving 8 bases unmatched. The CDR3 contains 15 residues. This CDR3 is CASSRTGADGETQYF. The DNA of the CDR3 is TGTGCCAGCAGTCGGACAGGGGCCGATGGAGAGACCCAGTACTTC.

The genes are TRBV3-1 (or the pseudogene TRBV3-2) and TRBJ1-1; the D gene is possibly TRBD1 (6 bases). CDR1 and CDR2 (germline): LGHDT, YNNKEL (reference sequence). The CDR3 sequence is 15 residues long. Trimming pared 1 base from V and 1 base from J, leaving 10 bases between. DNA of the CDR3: TGTGCCAGCAGCCAAGGAGGACAGCGGAACACTGAAGCTTTCTTT. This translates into CASSQGGQRNTEAFF.

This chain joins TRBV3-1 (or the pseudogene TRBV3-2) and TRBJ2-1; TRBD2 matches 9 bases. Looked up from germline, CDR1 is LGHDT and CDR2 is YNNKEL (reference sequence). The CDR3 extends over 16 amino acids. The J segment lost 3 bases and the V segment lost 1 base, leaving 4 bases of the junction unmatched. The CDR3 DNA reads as TGTGCCAGCAGCCAAGCACTAGCGGGCTTCTACAATGAGCAGTTCTTC. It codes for CASSQALAGFYNEQFF.

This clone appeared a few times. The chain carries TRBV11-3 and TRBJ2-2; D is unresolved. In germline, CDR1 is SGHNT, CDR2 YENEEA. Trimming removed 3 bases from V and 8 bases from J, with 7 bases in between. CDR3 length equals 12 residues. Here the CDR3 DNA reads TGTGCCAGCAGCTTTCGGAGTGGGGAGCTGTTTTTT. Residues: CASSFRSGELFF.

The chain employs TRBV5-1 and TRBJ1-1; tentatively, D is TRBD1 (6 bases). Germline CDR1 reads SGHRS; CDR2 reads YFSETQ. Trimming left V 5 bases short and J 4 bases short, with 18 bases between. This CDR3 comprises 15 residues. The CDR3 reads CASRQGAGEGTEAFF. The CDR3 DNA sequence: TGCGCCAGCAGACAGGGCGCGGGGGAGGGCACTGAAGCTTTCTTT.

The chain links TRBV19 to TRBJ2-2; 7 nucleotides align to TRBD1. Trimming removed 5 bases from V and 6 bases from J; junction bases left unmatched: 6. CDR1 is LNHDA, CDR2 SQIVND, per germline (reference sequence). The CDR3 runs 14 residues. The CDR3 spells CASSPPTGPGELFF. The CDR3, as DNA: TGTGCCAGTAGTCCCCCGACAGGGCCCGGGGAGCTGTTTTTT.

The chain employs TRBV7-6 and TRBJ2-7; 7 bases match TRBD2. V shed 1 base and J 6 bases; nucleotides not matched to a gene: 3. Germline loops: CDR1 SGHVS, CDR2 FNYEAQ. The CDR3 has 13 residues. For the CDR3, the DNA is TGTGCCAGCAGCTTAGGACTAGCTTCCGAGCAGTACTTC. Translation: CASSLGLASEQYF.

CDR3 amino acids: CASSVSNRDYEQYF. The CDR3 coding sequence is TGTGCCAGCAGTGTTTCTAACAGAGACTACGAGCAGTACTTC. This chain links TRBV2 with TRBJ2-7; no clear D gene. V lost 4 bases and J 3 bases, leaving 13 bases between the germline ends. Germline-derived CDR1 and CDR2 are SNHLY and FYNNEI. CDR3 length: 14 amino acids. The whole variable domain, filled in from reference TRBV2 and TRBJ2-7, reads EPEVTQTPSHQVTQMGQEVILRCVPISNHLYFYWYRQILGQKVEFLVSFYNNEISEKSEIFDDQFSVERPDGSNFTLKIRSTKLEDSAMYFCASSVSNRDYEQYFGPGTRLTVT.

The CDR3 loop is CAWSFSTRATEAFF. The CDR3 bases are TGTGCCTGGAGTTTCTCGACCAGGGCGACTGAAGCTTTCTTT. The chain uses TRBV30 and TRBJ1-1; weak D call: TRBD1 (5 bases). Germline loops: CDR1 GTSNPN, CDR2 SVGIG (reference sequence). This CDR3 region has 14 residues. Trimming removed 2 bases at V and 5 bases at J, with 15 bases between.

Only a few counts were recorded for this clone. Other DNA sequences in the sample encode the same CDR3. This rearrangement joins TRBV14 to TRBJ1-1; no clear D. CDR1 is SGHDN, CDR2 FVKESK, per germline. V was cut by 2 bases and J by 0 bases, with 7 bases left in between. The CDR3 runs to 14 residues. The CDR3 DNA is TGTGCCAGCAGCCAACCGGGAATGAACACTGAAGCTTTCTTT. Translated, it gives CASSQPGMNTEAFF.

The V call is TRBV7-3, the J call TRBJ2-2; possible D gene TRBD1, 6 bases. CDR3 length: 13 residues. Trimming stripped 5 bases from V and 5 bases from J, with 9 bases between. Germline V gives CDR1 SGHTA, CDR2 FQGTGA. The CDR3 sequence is CASSEQGTGELFF. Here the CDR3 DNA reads TGTGCCAGCAGCGAACAGGGAACCGGGGAGCTGTTTTTT.

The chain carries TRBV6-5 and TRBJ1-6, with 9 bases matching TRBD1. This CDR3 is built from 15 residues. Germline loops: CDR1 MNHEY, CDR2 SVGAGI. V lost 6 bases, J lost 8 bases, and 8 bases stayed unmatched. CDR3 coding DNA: TGTGCCAGCAGCCTCCGGGACAGGGTTGATTCACCCCTCCACTTT. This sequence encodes CASSLRDRVDSPLHF.

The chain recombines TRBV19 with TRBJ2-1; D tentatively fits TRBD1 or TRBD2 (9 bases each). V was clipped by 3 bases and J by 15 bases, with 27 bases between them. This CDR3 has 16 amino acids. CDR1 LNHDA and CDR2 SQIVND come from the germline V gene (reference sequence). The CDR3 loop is CASSITGTGSGTSLFF. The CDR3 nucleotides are TGTGCCAGTAGTATCACCGGGACAGGGTCGGGGACTAGCCTGTTCTTC.

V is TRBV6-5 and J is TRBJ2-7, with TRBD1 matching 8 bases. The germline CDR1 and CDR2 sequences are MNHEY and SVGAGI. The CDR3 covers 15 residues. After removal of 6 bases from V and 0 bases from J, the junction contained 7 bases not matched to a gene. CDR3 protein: CASRTQGAGSYEQYF. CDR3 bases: TGTGCCAGCAGAACGCAGGGGGCGGGCTCCTACGAGCAGTACTTC.

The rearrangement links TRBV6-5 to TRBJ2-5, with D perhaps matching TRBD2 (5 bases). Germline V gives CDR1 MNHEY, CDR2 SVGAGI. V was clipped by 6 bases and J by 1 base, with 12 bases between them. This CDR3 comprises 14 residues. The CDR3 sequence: CASSPGLSQETQYF. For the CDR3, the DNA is TGTGCCAGCAGCCCAGGACTGTCCCAAGAGACCCAGTACTTC.